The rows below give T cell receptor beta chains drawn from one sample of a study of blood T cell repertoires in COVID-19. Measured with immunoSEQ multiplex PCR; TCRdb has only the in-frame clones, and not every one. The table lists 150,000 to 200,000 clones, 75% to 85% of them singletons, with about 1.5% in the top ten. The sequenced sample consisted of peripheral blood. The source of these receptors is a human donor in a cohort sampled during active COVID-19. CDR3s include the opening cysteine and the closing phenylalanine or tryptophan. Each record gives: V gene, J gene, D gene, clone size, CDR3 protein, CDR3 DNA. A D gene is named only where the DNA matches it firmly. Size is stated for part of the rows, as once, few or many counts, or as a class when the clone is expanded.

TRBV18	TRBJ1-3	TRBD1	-	CASSQGAHPGNTIYF	TGTGCCAGCTCTCAGGGGGCGCACCCCGGAAACACCATATATTTT
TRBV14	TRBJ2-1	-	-	CASSQDDSIQGNEQFF	TGTGCCAGCAGCCAAGATGATTCCATCCAGGGCAATGAGCAGTTCTTC
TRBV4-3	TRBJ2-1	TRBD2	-	CASSQSGMLYNEQFF	TGCGCCAGCAGCCAGAGCGGGATGCTCTACAATGAGCAGTTCTTC
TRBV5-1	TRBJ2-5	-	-	CASKRDQETQYF	TGCGCCAGCAAACGCGACCAAGAGACCCAGTACTTC
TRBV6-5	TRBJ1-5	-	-	CASSLQVNQPQHF	TGTGCCAGCAGTCTGCAGGTCAATCAGCCCCAGCATTTT
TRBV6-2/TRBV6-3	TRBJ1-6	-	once	CASTPDRIYFNSPLHF	TGTGCCAGCACCCCCGACAGAATTTACTTTAATTCACCCCTCCACTTT
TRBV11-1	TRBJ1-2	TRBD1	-	CASSYGQGGGYTF	TGTGCCAGCAGCTACGGACAGGGAGGAGGCTACACCTTC
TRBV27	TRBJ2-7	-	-	CASSLGLAFSYEQYF	TGTGCCAGCAGTTTAGGGCTAGCGTTCTCCTACGAGCAGTACTTC
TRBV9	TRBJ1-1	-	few	CASSQGVGTEAFF	TGTGCCAGCAGCCAGGGTGTTGGCACTGAAGCTTTCTTT
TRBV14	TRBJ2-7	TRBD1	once	CASSPQTGAVYEQYF	TGTGCCAGCAGCCCACAGACAGGGGCGGTCTACGAGCAGTACTTC
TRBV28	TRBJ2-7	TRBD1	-	CASSYTGTGAGEQYF	TGTGCCAGCAGCTACACCGGGACAGGGGCAGGCGAGCAGTACTTC
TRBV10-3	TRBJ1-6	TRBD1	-	CAISEWGTGANSPLHF	TGTGCCATCAGTGAATGGGGGACAGGGGCGAATTCACCCCTCCACTTT
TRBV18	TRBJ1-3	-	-	CASSPEAVVGTIYF	TGTGCCAGCTCACCAGAGGCGGTGGTGGGCACCATATATTTT
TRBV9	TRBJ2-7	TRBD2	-	CASSVLSGSSPGEQYF	TGTGCCAGCAGCGTTTTAAGCGGGAGTTCCCCAGGCGAGCAGTACTTC
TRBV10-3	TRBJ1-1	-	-	CAISVIPLGNSKTEAFF	TGTGCCATCAGTGTCATTCCCTTAGGCAACAGTAAAACTGAAGCTTTCTTT
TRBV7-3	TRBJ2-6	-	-	CASSSSGRGANVLTF	TGTGCCAGCAGCTCCTCAGGGAGGGGGGCCAACGTCCTGACTTTC
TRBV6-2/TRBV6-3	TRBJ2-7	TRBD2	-	CASSSTAGGYEQYF	TGTGCCAGCAGCTCAACAGCGGGGGGCTACGAGCAGTACTTC
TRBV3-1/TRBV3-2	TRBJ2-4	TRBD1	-	CASRPGTGVNIQYF	TGTGCCAGCAGACCCGGGACAGGGGTGAACATTCAGTACTTC
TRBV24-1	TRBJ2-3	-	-	CATSDPRSSTDTQYF	TGTGCCACCAGTGATCCTAGATCTAGCACAGATACGCAGTATTTT
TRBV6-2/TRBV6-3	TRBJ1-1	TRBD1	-	CASSPDRGDTEAFF	TGTGCCAGCAGTCCAGACAGGGGAGACACTGAAGCTTTCTTT
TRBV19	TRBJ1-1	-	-	CASSPLGGTEAFF	TGTGCCAGTAGCCCCCTGGGAGGCACTGAAGCTTTCTTT
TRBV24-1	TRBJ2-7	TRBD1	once	CATSVRQGDAYEQYF	TGTGCCACCAGTGTGAGACAGGGAGATGCCTACGAGCAGTACTTC
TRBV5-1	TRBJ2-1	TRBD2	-	CASSPVAGGLNEQFF	TGCGCCAGCAGCCCAGTGGCGGGGGGGCTGAATGAGCAGTTCTTC
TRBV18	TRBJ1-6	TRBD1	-	CASSQGTAANSPLHF	TGTGCCAGCTCACAAGGGACAGCAGCTAATTCACCCCTCCACTTT
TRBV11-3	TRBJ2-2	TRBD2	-	CASSFSGMANTGELFF	TGTGCCAGCAGCTTTAGCGGGATGGCTAACACCGGGGAGCTGTTTTTT
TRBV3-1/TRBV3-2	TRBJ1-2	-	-	CASSQDTPGHYGYTF	TGTGCCAGCAGCCAAGACACCCCAGGGCACTATGGCTACACCTTC
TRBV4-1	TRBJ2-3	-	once	CASSPQKGVSDTQYF	TGCGCCAGCAGCCCGCAAAAGGGGGTCTCGGATACGCAGTATTTT
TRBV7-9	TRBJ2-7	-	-	CASSQGSGANYEQYF	TGTGCCAGCAGCCAAGGGAGCGGAGCGAACTACGAGCAGTACTTC
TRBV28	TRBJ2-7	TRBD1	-	CASGTGPTEQYF	TGTGCCAGCGGGACAGGACCAACCGAGCAGTACTTC
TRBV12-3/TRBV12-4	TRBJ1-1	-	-	CASTKYTEAFF	TGTGCCAGCACCAAATACACTGAAGCTTTCTTT
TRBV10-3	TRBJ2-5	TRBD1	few	CAMSPGQGLETQYF	TGTGCCATGTCTCCGGGACAGGGTCTTGAGACCCAGTACTTC
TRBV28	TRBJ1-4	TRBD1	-	CASSLPRQGRNEKLFF	TGTGCCAGCAGTTTACCTCGACAGGGTAGGAATGAAAAACTGTTTTTT
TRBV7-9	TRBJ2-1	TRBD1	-	CASSSTGGEQFF	TGTGCCAGCAGCTCCACAGGGGGTGAGCAGTTCTTC